These T cell receptor beta chains were read from a single sample in a study of cytomegalovirus exposure and HLA in healthy donors. Produced via immunoSEQ multiplex PCR; TCRdb's table is partial and in-frame only. The data show 110,000 to 150,000 clones, around 10% seen once. The sequencing sample was made of PBMCs. The origin of the receptors is a male donor in good health and CMV-seronegative. CDR3s leave out the opening cysteine and the closing phenylalanine or tryptophan. The order of the fields is CDR3 protein, J gene, V gene.

ASSYPRDTVDNT TRBJ1-2 TRBV28
ASSIPSGTRNEQF TRBJ2-1 TRBV19
ASSSRTSGDTQY TRBJ2-3 TRBV28
ASSTMRDRGHNQPQH TRBJ1-5 TRBV19
ASSMGTVYGYT TRBJ1-2 TRBV19
ASSHRDSYQPQH TRBJ1-5 TRBV2
ASSEQGIDYGYT TRBJ1-2 TRBV6-1
ASSALAGGSTDTQY TRBJ2-3 TRBV6-7
ASSRGGVYEQY TRBJ2-7 TRBV27
ASSPQTSGIEDEQF TRBJ2-1 TRBV7-2
ASSGAKAGNTIY TRBJ1-3 TRBV2
ASSTGTSDPHEQY TRBJ2-7 TRBV7-3
ASSLMGANEKLF TRBJ1-4 TRBV5-4
ASSAPRGVSYEQY TRBJ2-7 TRBV28
ASSPSGTGREKLF TRBJ1-4 TRBV28
ASSQGLLLNEKLF TRBJ1-4 TRBV7-9
ASSLSGGMNTEAF TRBJ1-1 TRBV27